What follows are 19 T cell receptor beta chains derived from one specimen sequenced in a study of cytomegalovirus exposure and HLA in healthy donors. 13 Jbeta primers and 60 Vbeta primers were used for the PCR. The method was immunoSEQ multiplex PCR; TCRdb's version includes in-frame clones alone and lacks a portion of them. The table includes around 140,000 clones, 70% to 85% detected once. The source material was PBMCs. These receptors all stem from a male donor in good health and CMV-seropositive.

The CDR3 DNA reads TGTGCCAGCAGTGATCTCGGGACAGGGAACACCGGGGAGCTGTTTTTT. It translates to CASSDLGTGNTGELFF. This rearrangement joins TRBV9 to TRBJ2-2, with 8 nucleotides matching TRBD1. This CDR3 contains 16 residues. V shed 5 bases and J 1 base; nucleotides not matched to a gene: 7. Looked up from germline, CDR1 is SGDLS and CDR2 is YYNGEE.

The rearrangement links TRBV19 to TRBJ1-1; TRBD1 agrees at 9 bases. The ends lost 7 bases at V and 7 bases at J; junction bases unmatched: 10. The CDR3 has 14 residues. Germline V CDR1 and CDR2: LNHDA, SQIVND (reference sequence). The CDR3 is CASNTGTGRVEAFF. In DNA, the CDR3 is TGTGCCAGTAACACCGGGACAGGGAGGGTTGAAGCTTTCTTT.

With respect to this clone: This specimen includes other DNA sequences encoding the same CDR3. The rearrangement uses TRBV28 and TRBJ1-2; D gene uncertain. Trimming stripped 4 bases from V and 5 bases from J, with 2 bases between. CDR3 length: 10 residues. Germline loops: CDR1 MDHEN, CDR2 SYDVKM. CDR3 region: CASSSYGYTF. The CDR3 nucleotides read TGTGCCAGCAGTTCTTATGGCTACACCTTC.

This chain links TRBV11-2 with TRBJ1-1; D possibly corresponds to TRBD1 (5 bases). Trimming removed 2 bases at V and 1 base at J, with 11 bases between. Germline V gene lookup returns CDR1 SGHAT and CDR2 FQNNGV. The length of the CDR3 is 15 residues. The CDR3 protein is CASSLWSTGNTEAFF. For the CDR3, the DNA is TGTGCCAGCAGCTTATGGTCTACAGGGAACACTGAAGCTTTCTTT.

A single count supports this clone. The genes are TRBV4-1 and TRBJ2-6; a weak D match, TRBD1 (6 bases). This CDR3 contains 19 residues. Germline CDR1 MGHRA, CDR2 YSYEKL. Trimming shortened V by 0 bases and J by 4 bases, and 19 bases separated the two germline ends. Here the CDR3 DNA reads TGCGCCAGCAGCCAAGAGGAAGATACAGGGCTGGTAGGGGCCAACGTCCTGACTTTC. Translated: CASSQEEDTGLVGANVLTF.

This chain connects TRBV18 to TRBJ2-5; 10 bases match TRBD2. CDR3 length: 15 residues. CDR1 and CDR2 from the germline V gene are KGHSH and LQKENI. J gave up 1 base and V 5 bases, and 4 bases lay outside the gene matches. Written as DNA, the CDR3 is TGTGCCAGCTCAACGTTAGCGGGGGGCCAAGAGACCCAGTACTTC. Translating it yields CASSTLAGGQETQYF. The variable domain in full, with the rest retrieved from reference TRBV18 and TRBJ2-5, is NAGVMQNPRHLVRRRGQEARLRCSPMKGHSHVYWYRQLPEEGLKFMVYLQKENIIDESGMPKERFSAEFPKEGPSILRIQQVVRGDSAAYFCASSTLAGGQETQYFGPGTRLLVL.

The J gene is TRBJ2-7, the V gene TRBV19, with 11 positions matching TRBD2. CDR3 size: 14 residues. The germline CDR1 and CDR2 sequences are LNHDA and SQIVND (reference sequence). V shed 8 bases and J 2 bases; nucleotides not matched to a gene: 5. The CDR3 protein is CASRTSGSPYEQYF. CDR3 bases: TGTGCCAGTCGTACTAGCGGGAGTCCCTACGAGCAGTACTTC.

This clone was seen a few times. This chain connects TRBV30 to TRBJ2-4, with a possible D match to TRBD2 (5 bases). V was pared by 5 bases and J by 3 bases, with 11 bases between. The CDR3 has 13 amino acids. CDR1 and CDR2 (germline): GTSNPN, SVGIG (reference sequence). The CDR3 coding sequence is TGTGCCTGGGGAGGCGAAGGCAAAAACATTCAGTACTTC. This encodes CAWGGEGKNIQYF. The variable domain in full, with the rest retrieved from reference TRBV30 and TRBJ2-4, is SQTIHQWPATLVQPVGSPLSLECTVEGTSNPNLYWYRQAAGRGLQLLFYSVGIGQISSEVPQNLSASRPQDRQFILSSKKLLLSDSGFYLCAWGGEGKNIQYFGAGTRLSVL.

The CDR3 DNA reads TGCAGTGCGGGACAGATTGAAGCTTTCTTT. This codes for CSAGQIEAFF. The chain couples TRBV20-1 to TRBJ1-1; 7 bases line up with TRBD1. The CDR3 runs to 10 residues. Germline V gives CDR1 DFQATT, CDR2 SNEGSKA (reference sequence). The V segment lost 6 bases and the J segment 7 bases; nucleotides outside the gene matches: 2.

In regard to this clone: A read error may produce the germline difference seen at one junction end. The V and J genes are TRBV5-1 and TRBJ2-4, with 15 positions matching TRBD2. The CDR3 covers 21 residues. The V gene's germline CDR1 is SGHRS and CDR2 YFSETQ. CDR3 amino acids: CASSLPRRTSGRASGQNSQYF. CDR3 coding DNA: TGCGCCAGCAGCTTGCCTCGTCGGACTAGCGGGAGGGCCTCGGGCCAAAACAGTCAGTACTTC.

The chain employs TRBV2 and TRBJ1-2; D is uncertain. CDR1 SNHLY and CDR2 FYNNEI come from the germline V gene. This CDR3 comprises 11 residues. The V end was cut by 6 bases, the J end by 8 bases, with 10 bases between. CDR3 DNA sequence: TGTGCCAGCAGCGCCGGGAGCGGCTACACCTTC. Its translation: CASSAGSGYTF.

This clone has more than one count but fewer than ten. The V and J genes are TRBV2 and TRBJ1-4; tentatively, D is TRBD1 (6 bases). The CDR3 extends over 15 amino acids. Germline V lookup: CDR1 SNHLY, CDR2 FYNNEI. V gave up 8 bases and J gave up 0 bases, with 13 bases separating them. The CDR3 region has the DNA TGTGCCAGCCGGAGGACAGTATCAACTAATGAAAAACTGTTTTTT. It codes for CASRRTVSTNEKLFF.

V gene TRBV28 combines with J gene TRBJ1-3, with TRBD1 as a possible D gene (5 bases). Germline values: CDR1 MDHEN, CDR2 SYDVKM. This CDR3 has 14 residues. The ends were cut back, 6 bases at V and 0 bases at J, with 9 bases in the middle. This CDR3 is CASRGEFSGNTIYF. The CDR3 nucleotides read TGTGCCAGCAGAGGGGAATTCTCTGGAAACACCATATATTTT.

The V call is TRBV5-1, the J call TRBJ1-3; D unclear. The V end was cut by 0 bases, the J end by 0 bases, with 16 bases between. Germline CDR1 SGHRS, CDR2 YFSETQ. This CDR3 has 18 residues. The CDR3 bases are TGCGCCAGCAGCTTGGAAGGTGTAGGCGGTCCCTCTGGAAACACCATATATTTT. Its protein product is CASSLEGVGGPSGNTIYF.

A few counts support this clone. The junction departs from the called germline gene at one end, perhaps through a read error. The rearrangement joins TRBV2 to TRBJ2-6; 8 bases map to TRBD1. CDR1 and CDR2 from the germline V gene are SNHLY and FYNNEI. The CDR3 runs to 14 residues. DNA for the CDR3: TGTGCCAGCGAGGACAGGGCTGGGGCCAACGGCCTGACTTTC. It specifies CASEDRAGANGLTF.

V and J are TRBV7-2 and TRBJ2-7; D remains ambiguous. Deletions cut 5 bases from V and 4 bases from J, with 6 bases between. Germline lookup yields CDR1 SGHTA and CDR2 FQGNSA. The CDR3 extends over 11 amino acids. CDR3 DNA sequence: TGTGCCAGCAGCCTTGAGTACGAGCAGTACTTC. This sequence encodes CASSLEYEQYF.

This clone was counted a single time. The chain employs TRBV28 and TRBJ1-1; 8 bases align to TRBD1. The CDR3 covers 15 residues. Germline CDR1 and CDR2: MDHEN and SYDVKM. The J segment lost 1 base and the V segment lost 6 bases, leaving 7 bases of the junction unmatched. The CDR3 here is CASSFYQGANTEAFF. The CDR3 coding sequence is TGTGCCAGCAGCTTTTATCAGGGGGCGAACACTGAAGCTTTCTTT.

V usage is TRBV7-8 and J usage is TRBJ2-1, with 7 bases matching TRBD2. V was pared by 1 base and J by 3 bases, with 3 bases of the junction left unmatched. The V gene's germline CDR1 is SGHVS and CDR2 FQNEAQ. The CDR3 covers 15 residues. This CDR3 is CASSLGSGGYNEQFF. The CDR3 bases are TGTGCCAGCAGCTTAGGATCGGGAGGCTACAATGAGCAGTTCTTC.

The chain has TRBV28 and TRBJ1-5; TRBD1 matches 8 bases. This CDR3 contains 14 residues. V was pared by 3 bases and J by 5 bases, with 3 bases of the junction left unmatched. The germline CDR1 and CDR2 sequences are MDHEN and SYDVKM. The DNA for the CDR3 is TGTGCCAGCAGTTTGTCAGGGGGCGATCAGCCCCAGCATTTT. It translates to CASSLSGGDQPQHF. Using reference TRBV28 and TRBJ1-5 for the parts outside the CDR3, the full variable domain is DVKVTQSSRYLVKRTGEKVFLECVQDMDHENMFWYRQDPGLGLRLIYFSYDVKMKEKGDIPEGYSVSREKKERFSLILESASTNQTSMYLCASSLSGGDQPQHFGDGTRLSIL.